A selection of T cell receptor gamma chains follows, all from one sample in a study of human gamma delta and Vdelta1 T cells. TCRdb re-called the PCR reads with CATT. The profile shows several hundred gamma-chain clones, roughly an eighth of them singletons. Sample: Vdelta1 gamma-delta T cells from blood. All receptors come from a human donor in good health. Each CDR3 is given with its conserved first and last residue. The order of the fields is J gene, CDR3 length, V gene, CDR3 protein.

TRGJ1/TRGJ2,13,TRGV4,CATWDGPKHKKLF
TRGJ1/TRGJ2,11,TRGV2,CATWDGRKKLF
TRGJP2,15,TRGV3,CATWDRPGRDWIKTF
TRGJ1/TRGJ2,13,TRGV3,CATWDQGHQKKLF
TRGJ1/TRGJ2,14,TRGV9,CALWAKPPYYKKLF
TRGJP,15,TRGV9,CAFPRVELGKKIKVF
TRGJ1/TRGJ2,13,TRGV4,CATWDGLGYKKLF
TRGJ1/TRGJ2,13,TRGV8,CATWAPTDYKKLF
TRGJP2,34,TRGV3,CATWDRPLSGVIGSGLLLCHLGQALEWGDWIKTF
TRGJ1/TRGJ2,14,TRGV8,CATWDMPNYYKKLF
TRGJ1/TRGJ2,12,TRGV3,CATWDNYYKKLF
TRGJ1/TRGJ2,13,TRGV5,CATWESLGYKKLF
TRGJ1/TRGJ2,13,TRGV3,CATWDRLHYKKLF
TRGJ1/TRGJ2,11,TRGV10,CAAWDYSGKLF
TRGJP1,14,TRGV10,CAAWDLTTGWFKIF
TRGJ1/TRGJ2,14,TRGV10,CAAWDNPNYYKKLF
TRGJ1/TRGJ2,15,TRGV8,CATWGDPANYYKKLF
TRGJP1,12,TRGV11,CACWMLGWFKIF
TRGJ1/TRGJ2,13,TRGV8,CATWDRYYYKKLF
TRGJ1/TRGJ2,13,TRGV3,CATWDRPGYKKLF
TRGJ1/TRGJ2,12,TRGV4,CATWDGQYKKLF
TRGJ1/TRGJ2,12,TRGV4,CATWDGHEEKLF
TRGJ1/TRGJ2,11,TRGV8,CATWDSYKKLF
TRGJP2,13,TRGV8,CATWESSDWIKTF
TRGJ1/TRGJ2,14,TRGV10,CAAWDYTGYYKKLF
TRGJP2,17,TRGV8,CATWDRGYNSSDWIKTF
TRGJ1/TRGJ2,13,TRGV8,CATWDRFSYKKLF
TRGJ1/TRGJ2,13,TRGV8,CATWEKLYYKKLF
TRGJ1/TRGJ2,12,TRGV5,CATWDRRYKKLF
TRGJ1/TRGJ2,13,TRGV5,CATWSLDYYKKLF
TRGJ1/TRGJ2,13,TRGV8,CATWDYSHYKKLF
TRGJ1/TRGJ2,14,TRGV9,CALWEDQFYYKKLF
TRGJP1,16,TRGV4,CATWDGAVGTGWFKIF
TRGJ1/TRGJ2,14,TRGV9,CALWEAPTYYKKLF
TRGJ1/TRGJ2,11,TRGV2,CATWAPSLKLF
TRGJP1,14,TRGV8,CAPPAGRGGWFKIF
TRGJ1/TRGJ2,13,TRGV4,CATWDAPWGKKLF
TRGJP1,15,TRGV10,CAAWDHGTTGWFKIF
TRGJ1/TRGJ2,11,TRGV2,CATWDGRKKLF
TRGJP,17,TRGV9,CALWEPPFQLGKKIKVF